Presented here are 20 T cell receptor beta chains from one specimen sequenced in a study of blood T cell repertoires in COVID-19. TCRdb keeps only in-frame clones here, not all; method: immunoSEQ multiplex PCR. Altogether roughly 200,000 clones are present, around 89% being singletons, with the ten largest covering about 3.9%. Material: peripheral blood. All receptors derive from a woman in her twenties or thirties with acute or convalescent COVID-19.

The chain is built from TRBV5-1 and TRBJ1-2, with D unresolved. Germline V gene sequence: CDR1 SGHRS, CDR2 YFSETQ. V lost 0 bases and J lost 3, with 6 bases in between. The CDR3 extends over 13 amino acids. CDR3 coding DNA: TGCGCCAGCAGCTTGGGGAGGTACTATGGCTACACCTTC. It is translated as CASSLGRYYGYTF.

The V gene is TRBV5-5, the J gene TRBJ1-5; D call uncertain. Germline CDR1 SGHKS, CDR2 YYEKEE (reference sequence). Trimming stripped 2 bases from V and 6 bases from J, with 6 bases between. This CDR3 has 12 residues. CDR3 protein: CASSFEIQPQHF. The DNA for the CDR3 is TGTGCCAGCAGCTTCGAGATTCAGCCCCAGCATTTT.

The chain is built from TRBV29-1 and TRBJ2-1, with 10 bases lining up with TRBD2. This CDR3 contains 16 residues. Looked up from germline, CDR1 is SQVTM and CDR2 is ANQGSEA. With 0 bases clipped from V and 7 bases from J, the junction kept 9 bases outside the gene matches. The CDR3 DNA follows: TGCAGCGTTGAAGACCCGAATAGCGGGAGGTCGAATGAGCAGTTCTTC. It specifies CSVEDPNSGRSNEQFF.

CDR3 sequence (DNA): TGTGCCAGCAGCTTAGCTCCCCGGGATGAGCAGTTCTTC. Protein product: CASSLAPRDEQFF. J is TRBJ2-1 and V is TRBV7-8; D not certain. The CDR3 length is 13 residues. Germline V gene data show CDR1 as SGHVS and CDR2 as FQNEAQ. V gave up 0 bases and J gave up 8 bases, with 8 bases separating them.

The V gene is TRBV24-1, the J gene TRBJ2-5; no definite D call. V gave up 9 bases and J gave up 1 base, with 14 bases separating them. Germline V gene lookup returns CDR1 KGHDR and CDR2 SFDVKD. This CDR3 has 14 amino acids. The CDR3 region is CATSPANLQETQYF. In nucleotides, the CDR3 is TGTGCCACCTCTCCAGCGAATCTCCAAGAGACCCAGTACTTC.

CDR3 sequence: CASSWRGAPNPGYTF. The CDR3 coding sequence is TGTGCCAGCAGCTGGCGGGGGGCGCCCAATCCTGGCTACACCTTC. The gene calls are TRBV3-1 (or the pseudogene TRBV3-2) and TRBJ1-2; possibly TRBD1 for D (6 bases). Trimming took 5 bases from V and 7 from J, leaving 20 bases between them. In germline, CDR1 is LGHDT, CDR2 YNNKEL (reference sequence). The CDR3 length is 15 residues.

CDR3 sequence: CASSSPGSGYLNEQFF. The CDR3 bases are TGTGCCAGCAGTAGCCCGGGATCGGGGTATCTGAATGAGCAGTTCTTC. The genes are TRBV2 and TRBJ2-1, with TRBD2 as a possible D gene (5 bases). The CDR3 is 16 residues long. Germline loops: CDR1 SNHLY, CDR2 FYNNEI. Trimming cost V 5 bases and J 7 bases, with 21 bases left between them.

This clone turned up a few times. The chain recombines TRBV6-5 with TRBJ1-3; D is uncertain. Trimming shortened V by 0 bases and J by 0 bases, and 9 bases separated the two germline ends. The CDR3 is made up of 16 amino acids. Germline V gene lookup returns CDR1 MNHEY and CDR2 SVGAGI. The CDR3 nucleotides are TGTGCCAGCAGTTACTCGGCCAGGTACTCTGGAAACACCATATATTTT. Translation: CASSYSARYSGNTIYF.

The rearrangement uses TRBV3-1 (or the pseudogene TRBV3-2) and TRBJ1-1; D is possibly TRBD1 (5 bases). The CDR3 runs 15 residues. CDR1 and CDR2 (germline): LGHDT, YNNKEL (reference sequence). V was cut by 0 bases and J by 10 bases, with 18 bases left in between. The CDR3 region is CASSQENSGGTGAFF. CDR3 coding DNA: TGTGCCAGCAGCCAAGAAAACTCGGGGGGTACCGGAGCTTTCTTT.

Note on this clone: In the same sample, other DNA sequences code for this CDR3. The chain links TRBV5-1 to TRBJ1-5; the match to TRBD1 covers 7 bases. Per germline, CDR1 SGHRS and CDR2 YFSETQ. CDR3 length equals 13 residues. With V trimmed by 2 bases and J by 5 bases, 1 base remained unmatched. CDR3 coding DNA: TGCGCCAGCAGCTTAACAGGGGATCAGCCCCAGCATTTT. Encoded protein: CASSLTGDQPQHF.

The chain joins TRBV19 to TRBJ2-2, with TRBD1 matching 8 bases. Germline values: CDR1 LNHDA, CDR2 SQIVND (reference sequence). This CDR3 has 14 amino acids. V dropped 6 bases and J dropped 2; count of bases not matched to a gene: 2. The CDR3 region is CASRTGGNTGELFF. CDR3 nucleotide sequence: TGTGCCAGTAGAACAGGGGGAAACACCGGGGAGCTGTTTTTT.

In DNA, the CDR3 is TGTGCCAGCAGTATAACGGGAGGCAATCAGCCCCAGCATTTT. It encodes CASSITGGNQPQHF. The chain carries TRBV27 and TRBJ1-5; D is unresolved. V dropped 5 bases and J dropped 2 bases, with 10 bases sitting between them. The germline V gene has CDR1 MNHEY and CDR2 SMNVEV (reference sequence). The CDR3 length is 14 residues.

The genes are TRBV3-1 (or the pseudogene TRBV3-2) and TRBJ1-6; D is uncertain. Germline loops: CDR1 LGHDT, CDR2 YNNKEL (reference sequence). V lost 1 base and J lost 8, with 12 bases in between. CDR3 length: 15 residues. CDR3 coding DNA: TGTGCCAGCAGCCAAGTGGGAGGGCCCGATTCACCCCTCCACTTT. The encoded protein is CASSQVGGPDSPLHF.

DNA of the CDR3: TGTGCCAGCAGCCAAGCCTCCGCGGGTAGCTCCTACGAGCAGTACTTC. This translates into CASSQASAGSSYEQYF. The chain uses TRBV4-2 and TRBJ2-7; weak D call: TRBD2 (5 bases). The V end was cut by 1 base, the J end by 0 bases, with 13 bases between. Germline V gene data show CDR1 as LGHNA and CDR2 as YNFKEQ. The CDR3 sequence is 16 residues long.

The J gene is TRBJ2-6, the V gene TRBV5-1; TRBD2 might be the D (5 bases). The CDR3 covers 13 residues. The ends were cut back, 7 bases at V and 0 bases at J, with 5 bases in the middle. Germline CDR1 is SGHRS and CDR2 is YFSETQ. The CDR3 DNA follows: TGCGCCAGCCGGGACTCTGGGGCCAACGTCCTGACTTTC. Translation: CASRDSGANVLTF. The variable domain in full, completed from reference TRBV5-1 and TRBJ2-6, reads KAGVTQTPRYLIKTRGQQVTLSCSPISGHRSVSWYQQTPGQGLQFLFEYFSETQRNKGNFPGRFSGRQFSNSRSEMNVSTLELGDSALYLCASRDSGANVLTFGAGSRLTVL.

The rearrangement links TRBV11-3 to TRBJ2-1, with 7 bases lining up with TRBD2. There are 15 residues in the CDR3. Germline CDR1 SGHNT, CDR2 YENEEA. Germline trimming cut 7 bases from V and 6 bases from J; bases unmatched to any gene: 12. Here the CDR3 DNA reads TGTGCCAGCAAATTAGCGGGTAGAGGTCCCAATGAGCAGTTCTTC. It yields the protein CASKLAGRGPNEQFF.

This rearrangement joins TRBV5-4 to TRBJ2-1, with a possible D match to TRBD1 (6 bases). With 4 bases removed from V and 6 bases from J, the gap between germline ends came to 17 bases. The length of the CDR3 is 15 residues. Germline V lookup: CDR1 SGHNT, CDR2 YYREEE (reference sequence). Written as DNA, the CDR3 is TGTGCCAGCAGCCCCCGGGCAGGGGCGCGCAATGAGCAGTTCTTC. Its protein product is CASSPRAGARNEQFF. Drawing the rest from reference TRBV5-4 and TRBJ2-1, the complete variable domain is ETGVTQSPTHLIKTRGQQVTLRCSSQSGHNTVSWYQQALGQGPQFIFQYYREEENGRGNFPPRFSGLQFPNYSSELNVNALELDDSALYLCASSPRAGARNEQFFGPGTRLTVL.

V gene TRBV28 combines with J gene TRBJ2-3; unclear D gene. The germline gives CDR1 MDHEN, CDR2 SYDVKM. This CDR3 is 11 amino acids long. The ends were cut back, 3 bases at V and 6 bases at J, with 4 bases in the middle. DNA of the CDR3: TGTGCCAGCAGTTTCGTGGATACGCAGTATTTT. It specifies CASSFVDTQYF.

The chain employs TRBV4-1 and TRBJ2-1; D gene ambiguous. CDR1 is MGHRA, CDR2 YSYEKL, per germline. This CDR3 region has 14 residues. V was pared by 2 bases and J by 5 bases, with 10 bases between. The CDR3 region has the DNA TGCGCCAGCAGCCAACCTCGACTGAACAATGAGCAGTTCTTC. As protein: CASSQPRLNNEQFF.

This clone was seen once. V and J are TRBV6-5 and TRBJ1-2, with D tentatively TRBD1 (5 bases). The CDR3 extends over 13 amino acids. Trimming removed 2 bases at V and 8 bases at J, with 12 bases between. The germline gives CDR1 MNHEY, CDR2 SVGAGI. DNA for the CDR3: TGTGCCAGCAGTTACCCAGGGTCTGGAGGCTACACCTTC. It encodes CASSYPGSGGYTF.